The 23 T cell receptor beta chains below all came from one sample that was sequenced in a study of control samples from healthy donors and cancer patients. The assay was immunoSEQ multiplex PCR, and TCRdb's table has in-frame clones only and misses some. Among about 120,000 clones, about 93% were seen once, and the ten largest hold 2.6%. The sequenced sample consisted of blood. The origin of the receptors is a man aged 25-40 years in good health.

CDR3 residues: CASSLSRRLAKNIQYF. In DNA, the CDR3 is TGTGCCAGCAGTTTAAGCCGACGGTTAGCCAAAAACATTCAGTACTTC. The chain joins TRBV27 to TRBJ2-4; no definite D call. This CDR3 is 16 amino acids long. Trimming stripped 2 bases from V and 0 bases from J, with 11 bases between. Germline values: CDR1 MNHEY, CDR2 SMNVEV (reference sequence).

This clone was observed once. J is TRBJ1-2 and V is TRBV27; D is undetermined. This CDR3 region has 13 residues. Germline CDR1 and CDR2: MNHEY and SMNVEV (reference sequence). The V end was cut by 6 bases, the J end by 2 bases, with 10 bases between. Here the CDR3 reads CASRTSINYGYTF. The CDR3 bases are TGTGCCAGCAGAACTTCGATAAACTATGGCTACACCTTC.

The rearrangement uses TRBV7-8 and TRBJ2-5; 12 bases are shared with TRBD2. The germline CDR1 and CDR2 sequences are SGHVS and FQNEAQ. CDR3 length: 17 residues. The trim removed 5 bases at V and 3 bases at J, leaving 10 bases unmatched. CDR3 bases: TGTGCCAGCAGCGCGACCAATCTAGCGGGGGGGAAAGAGACCCAGTACTTC. Amino acids: CASSATNLAGGKETQYF.

This clone occurred once. This sequence joins TRBV19 and TRBJ2-7; maybe TRBD1 (5 bases). The V gene lost 4 bases and the J gene lost 0 bases, with 16 bases spanning the gap. The germline gives CDR1 LNHDA, CDR2 SQIVND (reference sequence). The CDR3 is made up of 16 amino acids. The CDR3 region is CASSTGRTLSSYEQYF. The CDR3, as DNA: TGTGCCAGTAGTACAGGACGGACACTTAGCTCCTACGAGCAGTACTTC.

The chain combines TRBV18 with TRBJ1-1; TRBD1 matches at 9 bases. The V gene end was trimmed by 1 base and the J gene end by 2 bases; junction bases not matched to a gene: 5. The CDR3 has 16 residues. Germline V gene sequence: CDR1 KGHSH, CDR2 LQKENI. The CDR3 coding sequence is TGTGCCAGCTCACCACGAACAGGGGGCGTAAACACTGAAGCTTTCTTT. Its translation is CASSPRTGGVNTEAFF.

This sequence joins TRBV9 and TRBJ2-5, with 7 bases that match TRBD2. The J segment lost 1 base and the V segment lost 0 bases, leaving 3 bases of the junction unmatched. The CDR3 totals 15 residues. Germline V gene data show CDR1 as SGDLS and CDR2 as YYNGEE. CDR3 residues: CASSVGGTIQETQYF. The DNA for the CDR3 is TGTGCCAGCAGCGTAGGGGGGACTATCCAAGAGACCCAGTACTTC.

The chain has TRBV9 and TRBJ2-1; D gene ambiguous. Per the germline V gene, CDR1 is SGDLS and CDR2 is YYNGEE. With 3 bases removed from V and 6 bases from J, the gap between germline ends came to 10 bases. The CDR3 length is 13 residues. In DNA, the CDR3 is TGTGCCAGCAGCGCCGAGGATTTCAATGAGCAGTTCTTC. Translated: CASSAEDFNEQFF.

This clone showed up just once. The chain combines TRBV6-5 with TRBJ1-5; D is uncertain. CDR3 length: 15 residues. V lost 4 bases to trimming and J lost 2 bases, with 12 bases between them. Germline loops: CDR1 MNHEY, CDR2 SVGAGI. The CDR3 protein is CASSSMVSGNQPQHF. The CDR3 DNA is TGTGCCAGCAGTTCTATGGTGAGTGGCAATCAGCCCCAGCATTTT.

This clone has only one observation. The gene calls are TRBV6-5 and TRBJ1-1; D call uncertain. CDR1 is MNHEY and CDR2 is SVGAGI in the germline V gene. This CDR3 is built from 11 residues. V was clipped by 5 bases and J by 5 bases, with 6 bases between them. This CDR3 is CASSRWTEAFF. CDR3 coding DNA: TGTGCCAGCAGTAGGTGGACTGAAGCTTTCTTT.

This clone was observed a single time. J is TRBJ2-3 and V is TRBV30, with a weak D call TRBD1 (6 bases). CDR3 length: 14 residues. Germline CDR1 and CDR2: GTSNPN and SVGIG (reference sequence). Trimming took 8 bases from V and 2 from J, leaving 17 bases between them. The DNA for the CDR3 is TGTGCCCGGACTGAGACAGGACCCACAGATACGCAGTATTTT. Protein: CARTETGPTDTQYF.

The chain carries TRBV6-1 and TRBJ1-3, with 8 bases aligning to TRBD1. The CDR3 sequence is 16 residues long. With V trimmed by 3 bases and J by 0 bases, 4 bases remained unmatched. CDR1 is MNHNS and CDR2 is SASEGT in the germline V gene. The CDR3 DNA follows: TGTGCCAGCAGTGAGACAGGGGTGAGCTCTGGAAACACCATATATTTT. It specifies CASSETGVSSGNTIYF.

J is TRBJ1-3 and V is TRBV11-2, with no clear D. This CDR3 is 12 amino acids long. From germline, CDR1 is SGHAT and CDR2 FQNNGV. V dropped 5 bases and J dropped 4 bases, with 6 bases sitting between them. The CDR3 here is CASSDLGNTIYF. CDR3 bases: TGTGCCAGCAGCGACTTGGGAAACACCATATATTTT.

The chain carries TRBV28 and TRBJ2-1, with D unresolved. Germline V gene sequence: CDR1 MDHEN, CDR2 SYDVKM. Trimming cost V 4 bases and J 4 bases, with 11 bases left between them. The CDR3 loop spans 14 amino acids. This CDR3 is CASSSPNTYNEQFF. The CDR3 nucleotides are TGTGCCAGCAGTTCACCGAACACATACAATGAGCAGTTCTTC.

This clone was observed a single time. The chain links TRBV2 to TRBJ1-2; D is undetermined. This CDR3 has 14 residues. Trimming took off 1 base at V and 4 bases at J, with 10 bases between the two ends. Germline V gene sequence: CDR1 SNHLY, CDR2 FYNNEI. CDR3 coding DNA: TGTGCCAGCAGTGAAGGACTGACCTCCTATGGCTACACCTTC. This codes for CASSEGLTSYGYTF.

The chain employs TRBV28 and TRBJ1-5; unclear D gene. The CDR3 has 13 residues. V was pared by 7 bases and J by 7 bases, with 14 bases between. From germline, CDR1 is MDHEN and CDR2 SYDVKM. The chain's CDR3 is CASTRGPGQPQHF. The DNA for the CDR3 is TGTGCCAGCACCAGAGGACCGGGGCAGCCCCAGCATTTT.

CDR3 amino acids: CASSLDRSSYNSPLHF. In nucleotides, the CDR3 is TGTGCCAGCAGCTTGGACAGGAGCTCCTATAATTCACCCCTCCACTTT. The rearrangement uses TRBV5-6 and TRBJ1-6, with a possible D match to TRBD1 (5 bases). Germline-derived CDR1 and CDR2 are SGHDT and YYEEEE. V was trimmed by 0 bases and J by 0 bases, leaving 7 bases between them. The CDR3 extends over 16 amino acids.

The rearrangement joins TRBV2 to TRBJ1-2; unclear D gene. This CDR3 has 12 amino acids. The germline V and J ends were trimmed by 8 bases and 8 bases, with 15 bases remaining between them. Germline V gene lookup returns CDR1 SNHLY and CDR2 FYNNEI. CDR3 sequence: CASLEGPGGYTF. The DNA of the CDR3 is TGTGCCAGCCTGGAGGGTCCGGGAGGCTACACCTTC.

The genes are TRBV9 and TRBJ2-7; TRBD1 matches 8 bases. The ends lost 3 bases at V and 1 base at J; junction bases unmatched: 9. Looked up from germline, CDR1 is SGDLS and CDR2 is YYNGEE. This CDR3 spans 16 amino acids. This CDR3 is CASSDSDRDPSYEQYF. The CDR3 region has the DNA TGTGCCAGCAGCGATTCGGACAGGGACCCGTCCTACGAGCAGTACTTC.

The chain uses TRBV10-2 and TRBJ2-7; TRBD1 is a possible D gene (6 bases). V was trimmed by 3 bases and J by 4 bases, leaving 19 bases between them. The CDR3 has 16 amino acids. Germline V lookup: CDR1 WSHSY, CDR2 SAAADI. The CDR3 region is CASSDLQGSQEYEQYF. The CDR3 DNA sequence: TGCGCCAGCAGTGACTTACAGGGCTCCCAGGAATACGAGCAGTACTTC.

On this clone itself: Other DNA variants within this sample encode the same CDR3. The J gene is TRBJ2-5, the V gene TRBV2, with D hard to call. CDR1 is SNHLY and CDR2 is FYNNEI in the germline V gene. The CDR3 has 11 residues. The germline V and J ends were trimmed by 7 bases and 5 bases, with 8 bases remaining between them. CDR3 residues: CASKLQETQYF. CDR3 nucleotides: TGTGCCAGCAAGCTACAGGAGACCCAGTACTTC.

V usage is TRBV11-2 and J usage is TRBJ1-5; 12 bases align to TRBD1. The CDR3 loop spans 15 amino acids. Germline lookup yields CDR1 SGHAT and CDR2 FQNNGV. V lost 5 bases and J lost 9; bases outside the gene matches: 8. The CDR3, as DNA: TGTGCCAGCAGCAAGGGACAGGGGGCTGGGTGGCCCCAGCATTTT. Its translation: CASSKGQGAGWPQHF.

Here the CDR3 reads CASSLEILPGKETQYF. CDR3 nucleotides: TGTGCCAGCAGCTTGGAGATACTCCCCGGGAAAGAGACCCAGTACTTC. This rearrangement joins TRBV5-4 to TRBJ2-5; D is possibly TRBD2 (5 bases). The germline CDR1 and CDR2 sequences are SGHNT and YYREEE (reference sequence). This CDR3 has 16 residues. V lost 0 bases to trimming and J lost 3 bases, with 15 bases between them.

The chain links TRBV5-6 to TRBJ1-1, with a possible D match to TRBD1 (5 bases). In germline, CDR1 is SGHDT, CDR2 YYEEEE. With 4 bases removed from V and 4 bases from J, the gap between germline ends came to 14 bases. The CDR3 totals 14 residues. The CDR3 DNA reads TGTGCCAGCAGCCGGGGGTTAGGGGTCACTGAAGCTTTCTTT. The encoded protein is CASSRGLGVTEAFF.